These T cell receptor beta chains were read from a single sample in a study of blood T cell repertoires in COVID-19. Some clones are missing from TCRdb's copy, which holds only in-frame ones; the method was immunoSEQ multiplex PCR. Here the sample spans under 55,000 clones, approximately 82% being singletons. The sequenced sample was PBMCs or T cells enriched from blood (not recorded which). These receptors came from a woman aged 45-60 years with acute COVID-19. Both conserved end residues are part of each CDR3. Fields, in order: V gene, J gene, D gene, CDR3 DNA, CDR3 protein. D genes are given only for firm matches.

V gene: TRBV7-9; J gene: TRBJ1-4; D gene: TRBD1; CDR3 DNA: TGTGCCAGCAGCTCCCCGACAGGGATTAATGAAAAACTGTTTTTT; CDR3 protein: CASSSPTGINEKLFF
V gene: TRBV19; J gene: TRBJ2-1; D gene: NA; CDR3 DNA: TGTGCCAGTAGTATGGCAGAAGTTAACAATGAGCAGTTCTTC; CDR3 protein: CASSMAEVNNEQFF
V gene: TRBV4-1; J gene: TRBJ2-7; D gene: TRBD2; CDR3 DNA: TGCGCCAGCAGCCAAGGCTCGGGACTAGCGCTGGAGCAGTACTTC; CDR3 protein: CASSQGSGLALEQYF
V gene: TRBV10-1; J gene: TRBJ2-1; D gene: TRBD2; CDR3 DNA: TGCGCCAGCAGTGAGTTTAGCGGGGCCGGGGAAGATGAGCAGTTCTTC; CDR3 protein: CASSEFSGAGEDEQFF
V gene: TRBV6-5; J gene: TRBJ1-2; D gene: NA; CDR3 DNA: TGTGCCAGCACGTGGGAGCCTACTCAGGGCTACACCTTC; CDR3 protein: CASTWEPTQGYTF
V gene: TRBV18; J gene: TRBJ2-5; D gene: NA; CDR3 DNA: TGTGCCAGCTCTTCAGGGATTTCCCAAGAGACCCAGTACTTC; CDR3 protein: CASSSGISQETQYF
V gene: TRBV19; J gene: TRBJ1-2; D gene: TRBD1; CDR3 DNA: TGTGCCAGTAGTGTAAACCGACAGGGAGAGGATGGCTACACCTTC; CDR3 protein: CASSVNRQGEDGYTF
V gene: TRBV9; J gene: TRBJ1-5; D gene: NA; CDR3 DNA: TGTGCCAGCAGCCCAGAAACAGGGTTCAATCAGCCCCAGCATTTT; CDR3 protein: CASSPETGFNQPQHF
V gene: TRBV28; J gene: TRBJ2-3; D gene: TRBD1; CDR3 DNA: TGTGCCAGTCTGGAACAGGGGGGAACAGATACGCAGTATTTT; CDR3 protein: CASLEQGGTDTQYF
V gene: TRBV19; J gene: TRBJ2-5; D gene: TRBD2; CDR3 DNA: TGTGCCAGTAGTACCGGGACTAGCGCGGAGACCCAGTACTTC; CDR3 protein: CASSTGTSAETQYF
V gene: TRBV7-3; J gene: TRBJ2-1; D gene: NA; CDR3 DNA: TGTGCCAGCAGCTACGGGGGTGCCTACAATGAGCAGTTCTTC; CDR3 protein: CASSYGGAYNEQFF
V gene: TRBV7-9; J gene: TRBJ1-5; D gene: TRBD1; CDR3 DNA: TGTGCCAGCAGCCCCTGGACAGGGGTCACCAATCAGCCCCAGCATTTT; CDR3 protein: CASSPWTGVTNQPQHF
V gene: TRBV18; J gene: TRBJ1-2; D gene: TRBD1; CDR3 DNA: TGTGCCAGCTCGCCCGGACAGGGGCACAACTATGGCTACACCTTC; CDR3 protein: CASSPGQGHNYGYTF
V gene: TRBV4-1; J gene: TRBJ1-1; D gene: NA; CDR3 DNA: TGCGCCAGCAGCCAGAAGGCAGGGCCTATTGAAGCTTTCTTT; CDR3 protein: CASSQKAGPIEAFF
V gene: TRBV5-6; J gene: TRBJ1-2; D gene: NA; CDR3 DNA: TGTGCCAGCAACACCCTAGGGGGAGACTATGGCTACACCTTC; CDR3 protein: CASNTLGGDYGYTF
V gene: TRBV7-8; J gene: TRBJ2-3; D gene: TRBD2; CDR3 DNA: TGTGCCAGCAGCTTAACTAGCGGGGGCCAGACAGATACGCAGTATTTT; CDR3 protein: CASSLTSGGQTDTQYF